Below are 22 T cell receptor beta chains sequenced from a single sample in a study of T cells in localized non-small cell lung cancer. Clones were read by immunoSEQ multiplex PCR, and TCRdb kept only the in-frame ones, dropping some. This table holds some 11,000 clones, approximately 82% found once. Sequencing was performed on peripheral blood, taken before any cancer treatment. All receptors derive from a male donor at least 60 years old with stage I lung adenocarcinoma.

V usage is TRBV30 and J usage is TRBJ2-6; D not certain. Trimming took off 1 base at V and 4 bases at J, with 14 bases between the two ends. Germline CDR1 and CDR2: GTSNPN and SVGIG (reference sequence). This CDR3 spans 16 amino acids. The CDR3 spells CAWSGNFVSGANVLTF. CDR3 nucleotide sequence: TGTGCCTGGAGTGGGAATTTCGTCTCCGGGGCCAACGTCCTGACTTTC.

The chain combines TRBV7-9 with TRBJ2-7; either TRBD1 or TRBD2 may supply D (6 bases each). The germline gives CDR1 SEHNR, CDR2 FQNEAQ (reference sequence). CDR3 size: 14 residues. The V gene lost 1 base and the J gene lost 5 bases, with 12 bases spanning the gap. The CDR3 nucleotides read TGTGCCAGCAGCTTAGTCGGGGGCCCCAACGAGCAGTACTTC. Translated, it gives CASSLVGGPNEQYF.

The chain couples TRBV11-1 to TRBJ2-7; D may match TRBD1 or TRBD2 (5 bases each). Germline CDR1 is SGHAT and CDR2 is FQDESV (reference sequence). The ends were cut back, 0 bases at V and 5 bases at J, with 14 bases in the middle. CDR3 length: 15 residues. CDR3 in DNA: TGTGCCAGCAGCTTAGCAGGGACCATAAACCACGAGCAGTACTTC. Translated: CASSLAGTINHEQYF.

V is TRBV6-6 and J is TRBJ1-2; a possible D gene is TRBD1 (6 bases). Germline V CDR1 and CDR2: MNHNY, SVGAGI (reference sequence). The CDR3 runs to 14 residues. V shed 7 bases and J shed 2 bases, with 14 bases lying between them. CDR3 protein: CASTLDSMNYGYTF. The CDR3 nucleotides are TGTGCCAGCACTTTGGACAGCATGAACTATGGCTACACCTTC.

The V call is TRBV5-4, the J call TRBJ1-1; D is possibly TRBD1 (6 bases). CDR3 length equals 15 residues. Germline V gene sequence: CDR1 SGHNT, CDR2 YYREEE (reference sequence). The V gene lost 0 bases and the J gene lost 6 bases, with 15 bases spanning the gap. CDR3 bases: TGTGCCAGCAGCTTGGTACAGGGCCAATTTGCTGAAGCTTTCTTT. This sequence encodes CASSLVQGQFAEAFF.

About this clone: Germline is not matched at one junction end, which may reflect a read error. The V call is TRBV6-1, the J call TRBJ2-1; TRBD2 agrees at 12 bases. The V gene's germline CDR1 is MNHNS and CDR2 SASEGT. The length of the CDR3 is 13 residues. The CDR3 spells CASRGASGRARIF. As DNA, the CDR3 is TGTGCCAGCAGGGGGGCTAGCGGGAGGGCCCGGATCTTC.

In this sample, this clone turned up once. The rearrangement links TRBV18 to TRBJ1-3; D is undetermined. There are 16 residues in the CDR3. The ends were cut back, 2 bases at V and 0 bases at J, with 11 bases in the middle. The V gene's germline CDR1 is KGHSH and CDR2 LQKENI. The CDR3 sequence: CASSPNEAASGNTIYF. For the CDR3, the DNA is TGTGCCAGCTCACCAAATGAGGCAGCCTCTGGAAACACCATATATTTT. The entire variable domain, with the rest obtained from reference TRBV18 and TRBJ1-3, is as follows: NAGVMQNPRHLVRRRGQEARLRCSPMKGHSHVYWYRQLPEEGLKFMVYLQKENIIDESGMPKERFSAEFPKEGPSILRIQQVVRGDSAAYFCASSPNEAASGNTIYFGEGSWLTVV.

Note on this clone: One end of the junction does not line up with germline, which may come from a read error. The chain recombines TRBV28 with TRBJ1-4; weak D call: TRBD1 (6 bases). This CDR3 contains 13 residues. From germline, CDR1 is MDHEN and CDR2 SYDVKM. The CDR3 nucleotides are TGTGCCAGCAGTCCCGACAGGCTCCGACGCTCTGTTTTT. Protein product: CASSPDRLRRSVF.

The rearrangement joins TRBV19 to TRBJ2-7; no clear D. Germline V gene lookup returns CDR1 LNHDA and CDR2 SQIVND (reference sequence). The CDR3 sequence is 11 residues long. V gave up 4 bases and J gave up 3 bases, with 4 bases separating them. The CDR3 is CASSNIYEQYF. CDR3 bases: TGTGCCAGTAGTAATATCTACGAGCAGTACTTC.

V is TRBV19 and J is TRBJ2-1, with D possibly matching TRBD2 (6 bases). Germline loops: CDR1 LNHDA, CDR2 SQIVND (reference sequence). The CDR3 consists of 15 residues. Trimming pared 5 bases from V and 3 bases from J, leaving 14 bases between. CDR3 protein: CASSPIGTFYNEQFF. The CDR3 nucleotides read TGTGCCAGTAGTCCCATAGGGACTTTCTACAATGAGCAGTTCTTC.

The chain recombines TRBV11-3 with TRBJ2-5; 9 bases are shared with TRBD2. Unmatched junction bases numbered 8, after V lost 5 bases and J lost 1 base. Germline CDR1 reads SGHNT; CDR2 reads YENEEA. The CDR3 runs 16 residues. CDR3 loop: CASSPGASGTQETQYF. For the CDR3, the DNA is TGTGCCAGCAGCCCAGGAGCTAGCGGGACCCAAGAGACCCAGTACTTC.

The chain joins TRBV7-9 to TRBJ2-7; D is possibly TRBD2 (7 bases). Germline V gene lookup returns CDR1 SEHNR and CDR2 FQNEAQ (reference sequence). V shed 4 bases and J shed 5 bases, with 18 bases lying between them. The CDR3 loop spans 15 amino acids. CDR3 amino acids: CASSSTGRGGHEQYF. CDR3 nucleotides: TGTGCCAGCAGCTCTACAGGGAGGGGGGGGCACGAGCAGTACTTC.

The chain has TRBV27 and TRBJ1-2, with a tentative D call TRBD1 (5 bases). The CDR3 is 13 residues long. V lost 6 bases and J lost 4, with 12 bases in between. Germline CDR1 is MNHEY and CDR2 is SMNVEV (reference sequence). CDR3 residues: CASRGQWGYGYTF. CDR3 nucleotides: TGTGCCAGCAGGGGGCAATGGGGCTATGGCTACACCTTC.

This clone was seen only a few times. V is TRBV7-9 and J is TRBJ2-7; no definite D call. V was trimmed by 0 bases and J by 0 bases, leaving 6 bases between them. CDR3 length equals 14 residues. Germline V gene sequence: CDR1 SEHNR, CDR2 FQNEAQ (reference sequence). This CDR3 reads CASSLADGSYEQYF. CDR3 coding DNA: TGTGCCAGCAGCTTAGCCGACGGCTCCTACGAGCAGTACTTC. Variable domain in full (rest from reference TRBV7-9 and TRBJ2-7): DTGVSQNPRHKITKRGQNVTFRCDPISEHNRLYWYRQTLGQGPEFLTYFQNEAQLEKSRLLSDRFSAERPKGSFSTLEIQRTEQGDSAMYLCASSLADGSYEQYFGPGTRLTVT.

The chain is built from TRBV5-4 and TRBJ2-7; TRBD1 is a possible D gene (5 bases). Trimming stripped 1 base from V and 2 bases from J, with 10 bases between. There are 14 residues in the CDR3. CDR1 is SGHNT, CDR2 YYREEE, per germline (reference sequence). The CDR3 DNA is TGTGCCAGCAGCTTGAAAGGGGTTACCTACGAGCAGTACTTC. Amino acid sequence: CASSLKGVTYEQYF.

This rearrangement joins TRBV5-1 to TRBJ2-3; no firm D call. Trimming pared 0 bases from V and 3 bases from J, leaving 8 bases between. Germline CDR1 is SGHRS and CDR2 is YFSETQ. This CDR3 has 14 amino acids. DNA for the CDR3: TGCGCCAGCAGCTTGGGTTTAGGGACAGATACGCAGTATTTT. Translating gives CASSLGLGTDTQYF.

The rearrangement links TRBV11-1 to TRBJ1-1; D is ambiguous. V was trimmed by 6 bases and J by 1 base, leaving 12 bases between them. The CDR3 runs 14 residues. Germline V gene data show CDR1 as SGHAT and CDR2 as FQDESV (reference sequence). The CDR3, as DNA: TGTGCCAGCAGGAGAAGGGCAGGGAACACTGAAGCTTTCTTT. Translation: CASRRRAGNTEAFF.

The rearrangement joins TRBV19 to TRBJ2-3; TRBD2 might be the D (6 bases). Trimming removed 1 base at V and 6 bases at J, with 11 bases between. The CDR3 runs 14 residues. From germline, CDR1 is LNHDA and CDR2 SQIVND (reference sequence). The DNA of the CDR3 is TGTGCCAGTAGTATAGGGGGGGTCTCGGATACGCAGTATTTT. It translates to CASSIGGVSDTQYF.

Only a few counts were recorded for this clone. The chain couples TRBV6-6 to TRBJ1-2; no definite D call. Deletions cut 2 bases from V and 4 bases from J, with 2 bases between. The CDR3 spans 11 residues. Germline V gene data show CDR1 as MNHNY and CDR2 as SVGAGI (reference sequence). For the CDR3, the DNA is TGTGCCAGCAGTTACAGCTATGGCTACACCTTC. The encoded protein is CASSYSYGYTF.

This CDR3 is CASNLGGTGELFF. DNA of the CDR3: TGTGCCAGCAACCTAGGGGGGACCGGGGAGCTGTTTTTT. The chain has TRBV9 and TRBJ2-2; either TRBD1 or TRBD2 may fit D (6 bases each). Deletions cut 6 bases from V and 5 bases from J, with 11 bases between. Per germline, CDR1 SGDLS and CDR2 YYNGEE. The CDR3 sequence is 13 residues long.

This sequence joins TRBV28 and TRBJ1-2; D call uncertain. The CDR3 is made up of 12 amino acids. Germline CDR1 and CDR2: MDHEN and SYDVKM. Trimming cost V 3 bases and J 5 bases, with 7 bases left between them. The CDR3 protein is CASSFRRYGYTF. CDR3 nucleotide sequence: TGTGCCAGCAGTTTCCGAAGATATGGCTACACCTTC.

This clone was counted between two and nine times. CDR3 residues: CASSLYAAGGGEQYF. The CDR3 DNA reads as TGTGCCAGCAGCTTATATGCGGCGGGAGGGGGCGAGCAGTACTTC. The chain combines TRBV7-2 with TRBJ2-7, with TRBD2 identical over 9 bases. V trimming: 2 bases; J trimming: 6 bases; junction bases outside the gene matches: 8. This CDR3 contains 15 residues. The germline V gene encodes CDR1 SGHTA and CDR2 FQGNSA.